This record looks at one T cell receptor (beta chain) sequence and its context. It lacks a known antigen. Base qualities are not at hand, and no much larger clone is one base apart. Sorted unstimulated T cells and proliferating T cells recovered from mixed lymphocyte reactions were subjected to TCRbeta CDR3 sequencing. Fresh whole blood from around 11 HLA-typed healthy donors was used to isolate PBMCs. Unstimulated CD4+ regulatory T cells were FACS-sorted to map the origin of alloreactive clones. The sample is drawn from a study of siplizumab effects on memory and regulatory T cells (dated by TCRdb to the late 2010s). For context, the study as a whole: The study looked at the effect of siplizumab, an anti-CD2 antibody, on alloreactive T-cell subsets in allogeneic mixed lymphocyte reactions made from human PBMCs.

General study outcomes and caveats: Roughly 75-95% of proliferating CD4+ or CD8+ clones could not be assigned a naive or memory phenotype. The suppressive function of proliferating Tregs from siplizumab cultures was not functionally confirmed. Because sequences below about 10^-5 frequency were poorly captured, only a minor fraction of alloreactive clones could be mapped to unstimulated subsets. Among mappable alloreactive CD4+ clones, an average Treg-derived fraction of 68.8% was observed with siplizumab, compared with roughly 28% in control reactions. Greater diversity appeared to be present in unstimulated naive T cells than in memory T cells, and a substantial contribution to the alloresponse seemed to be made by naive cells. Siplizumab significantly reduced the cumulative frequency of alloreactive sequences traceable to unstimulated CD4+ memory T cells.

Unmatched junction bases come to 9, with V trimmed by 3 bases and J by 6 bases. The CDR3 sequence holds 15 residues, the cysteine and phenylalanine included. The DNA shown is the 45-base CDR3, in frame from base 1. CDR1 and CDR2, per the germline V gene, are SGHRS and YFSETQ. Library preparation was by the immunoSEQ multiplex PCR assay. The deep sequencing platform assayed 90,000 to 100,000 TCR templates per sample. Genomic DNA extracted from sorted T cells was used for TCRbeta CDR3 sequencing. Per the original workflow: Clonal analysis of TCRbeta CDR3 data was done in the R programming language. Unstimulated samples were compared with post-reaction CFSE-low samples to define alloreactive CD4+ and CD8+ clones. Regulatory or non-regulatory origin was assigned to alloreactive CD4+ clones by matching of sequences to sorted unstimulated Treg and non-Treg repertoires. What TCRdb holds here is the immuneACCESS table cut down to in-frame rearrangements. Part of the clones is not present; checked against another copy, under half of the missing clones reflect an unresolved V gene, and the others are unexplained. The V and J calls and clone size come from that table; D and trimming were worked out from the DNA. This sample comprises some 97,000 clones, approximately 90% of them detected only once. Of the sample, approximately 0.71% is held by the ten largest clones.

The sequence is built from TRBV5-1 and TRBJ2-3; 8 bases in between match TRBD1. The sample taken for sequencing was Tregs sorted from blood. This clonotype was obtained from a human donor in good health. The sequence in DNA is TGCGCCAGCAGCTCCGGGACAGGTAGAGGGGATACGCAGTATTTT. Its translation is CASSSGTGRGDTQYF.